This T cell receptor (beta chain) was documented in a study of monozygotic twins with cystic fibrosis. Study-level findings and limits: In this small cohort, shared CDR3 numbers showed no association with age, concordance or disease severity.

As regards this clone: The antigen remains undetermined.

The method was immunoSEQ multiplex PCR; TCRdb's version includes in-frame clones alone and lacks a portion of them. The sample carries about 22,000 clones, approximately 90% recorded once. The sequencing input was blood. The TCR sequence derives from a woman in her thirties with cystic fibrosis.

CDR3 protein: CASSSGTVTGLVNYGYTF. The CDR3 coding sequence is TGTGCCAGCAGTTCAGGGACTGTAACAGGACTCGTTAACTATGGCTACACCTTC. The chain has TRBV7-2 and TRBJ1-2; D perhaps matches TRBD1 (5 bases). The CDR3 covers 18 residues. The V gene lost 6 bases and the J gene lost 1 base, with 24 bases spanning the gap. Per the germline V gene, CDR1 is SGHTA and CDR2 is FQGNSA.